This entry lists 8 T cell receptor beta chains sequenced from one sample in a study of cytomegalovirus exposure and HLA in healthy donors. The primer mix had 60 Vbeta and 13 Jbeta primers. Method: immunoSEQ multiplex PCR; TCRdb's copy keeps in-frame clones and lacks some. The sample has 140,000 to 150,000 clones; around 66% are singletons. Sequenced input: PBMCs. These receptors were taken from a woman in her sixties or seventies in good health and CMV-seronegative.

The chain carries TRBV4-2 and TRBJ2-5, with 10 bases lining up with TRBD2. This CDR3 region has 18 residues. V lost 4 bases to trimming and J lost 2 bases; unmatched junction nucleotides: 13. Germline CDR1 reads LGHNA; CDR2 reads YNFKEQ. This chain's CDR3 is CASSRAALRTSGQETQYF. The CDR3 coding sequence is TGTGCCAGCAGCCGGGCCGCCCTCCGGACTAGCGGTCAAGAGACCCAGTACTTC.

Of note for this clone: The conserved final phenylalanine or tryptophan is absent from the CDR3, which likely points to a read error. It is unclear where the CDR3 begins or ends on the DNA, so no DNA is shown, and the CDR3 is as TCRdb lists it. The chain recombines TRBV7-3 with TRBJ1-5; TRBD1 is the table's D call, not checked against the DNA. The CDR3 extends over 11 residues, inclusive of both ends. Germline V gene data show CDR1 as SGHTA and CDR2 as FQGTGA. CDR3 protein: CASSCRGQAWI.

This clone was seen more than once but under ten times. Written as DNA, the CDR3 is TGCGCCAGCAGCCCCCCGACTAGTCAAAATACAGATACGCAGTATTTT. Amino acid sequence: CASSPPTSQNTDTQYF. V and J are TRBV5-1 and TRBJ2-3; possibly TRBD2 for D (6 bases). This CDR3 has 16 amino acids. In germline, CDR1 is SGHRS, CDR2 YFSETQ. Trimming stripped 4 bases from V and 3 bases from J, with 18 bases between.

V is TRBV27 and J is TRBJ1-2; D perhaps matches TRBD1 (5 bases). This CDR3 spans 14 amino acids. V was shortened by 0 bases and J by 4 bases, with 9 bases between the two germline ends. Germline assignment: CDR1 MNHEY and CDR2 SMNVEV (reference sequence). Here the CDR3 DNA reads TGTGCCAGCAGTTTATCGGTGGGGGGCTATGGCTACACCTTC. This sequence encodes CASSLSVGGYGYTF.

This clone was recorded a few times. The chain recombines TRBV9 with TRBJ1-6; 7 bases fit TRBD1. Germline V lookup: CDR1 SGDLS, CDR2 YYNGEE. Trimming at V came to 3 bases and at J to 2 bases, leaving 2 bases not matched to a gene. This CDR3 is 15 amino acids long. The CDR3 sequence is CASSATGAYNSPLHF. CDR3 in DNA: TGTGCCAGCAGCGCCACAGGGGCCTATAATTCACCCCTCCACTTT.

This chain joins TRBV9 and TRBJ2-7; D not certain. The germline gives CDR1 SGDLS, CDR2 YYNGEE. Trimming removed 4 bases at V and 3 bases at J, with 17 bases between. This CDR3 has 15 residues. The CDR3 bases are TGTGCCAGCAGCCCCGTTGTTACGGGTGGCTACGAGCAGTACTTC. It codes for CASSPVVTGGYEQYF.

The V and J genes are TRBV7-2 and TRBJ1-3, with D possibly matching TRBD1 (5 bases). In germline, CDR1 is SGHTA, CDR2 FQGNSA. CDR3 length: 14 residues. Trimming stripped 2 bases from V and 2 bases from J, with 7 bases between. CDR3 DNA: TGTGCCAGCAGCTTAACACAGGCTGGAAACACCATATATTTT. Translated: CASSLTQAGNTIYF. Filled out from reference TRBV7-2 and TRBJ1-3, the complete variable domain reads GAGVSQSPSNKVTEKGKDVELRCDPISGHTALYWYRQSLGQGLEFLIYFQGNSAPDKSGLPSDRFSAERTGGSVSTLTIQRTQQEDSAVYLCASSLTQAGNTIYFGEGSWLTVV.

This clone was counted between two and nine times. The rearrangement joins TRBV4-3 to TRBJ2-4, with D maybe TRBD2 (6 bases). The ends were cut back, 0 bases at V and 4 bases at J, with 13 bases in the middle. Germline values: CDR1 LGHNA, CDR2 YSLEER. This CDR3 has 16 amino acids. Written as DNA, the CDR3 is TGCGCCAGCAGCCAAGACCTTTATGGGGGGAAAAACATTCAGTACTTC. It codes for CASSQDLYGGKNIQYF.